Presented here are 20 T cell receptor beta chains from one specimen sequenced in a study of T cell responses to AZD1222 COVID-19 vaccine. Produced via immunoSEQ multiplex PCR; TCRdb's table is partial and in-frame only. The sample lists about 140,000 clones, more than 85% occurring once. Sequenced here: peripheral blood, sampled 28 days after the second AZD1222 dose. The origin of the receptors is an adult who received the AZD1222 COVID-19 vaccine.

The CDR3 region is CASRQEEKLFF. The CDR3 coding sequence is TGTGCCAGCAGACAGGAGGAAAAACTGTTTTTT. This chain joins TRBV16 and TRBJ1-4; D possibly corresponds to TRBD1 (5 bases). Germline V gene sequence: CDR1 KGHSY, CDR2 FQNENV. V gave up 6 bases and J gave up 8 bases, with 7 bases separating them. The length of the CDR3 is 11 residues.

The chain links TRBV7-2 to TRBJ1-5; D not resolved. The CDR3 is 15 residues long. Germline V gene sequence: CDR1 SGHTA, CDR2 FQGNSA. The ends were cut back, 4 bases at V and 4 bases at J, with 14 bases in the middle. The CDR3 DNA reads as TGTGCCAGCAGCTCAGGACGTCAGCCAAATCAGCCCCAGCATTTT. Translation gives CASSSGRQPNQPQHF. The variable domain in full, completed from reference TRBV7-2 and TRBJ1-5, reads GAGVSQSPSNKVTEKGKDVELRCDPISGHTALYWYRQSLGQGLEFLIYFQGNSAPDKSGLPSDRFSAERTGGSVSTLTIQRTQQEDSAVYLCASSSGRQPNQPQHFGDGTRLSIL.

The CDR3 coding sequence is TGTGCCAGCAGTCTGAACGACGATACGCAGTATTTT. Its protein product is CASSLNDDTQYF. The J gene is TRBJ2-3, the V gene TRBV5-6, with no clear D. This CDR3 has 12 amino acids. Germline V gene sequence: CDR1 SGHDT, CDR2 YYEEEE. Trimming removed 5 bases at V and 6 bases at J, with 10 bases between.

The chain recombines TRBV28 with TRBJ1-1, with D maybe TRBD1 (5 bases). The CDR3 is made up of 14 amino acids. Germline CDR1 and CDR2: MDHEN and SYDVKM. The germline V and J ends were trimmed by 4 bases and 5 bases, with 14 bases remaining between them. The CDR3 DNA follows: TGTGCCAGCAGTTACCCCCGGCGGGGGACTGAAGCTTTCTTT. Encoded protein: CASSYPRRGTEAFF. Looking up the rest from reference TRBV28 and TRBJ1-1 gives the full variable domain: DVKVTQSSRYLVKRTGEKVFLECVQDMDHENMFWYRQDPGLGLRLIYFSYDVKMKEKGDIPEGYSVSREKKERFSLILESASTNQTSMYLCASSYPRRGTEAFFGQGTRLTVV.

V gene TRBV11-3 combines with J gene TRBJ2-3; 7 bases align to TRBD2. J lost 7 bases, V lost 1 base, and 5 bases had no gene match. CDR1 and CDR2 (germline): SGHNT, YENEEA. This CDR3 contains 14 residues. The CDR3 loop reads CASSLAKTSYTQYF. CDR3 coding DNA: TGTGCCAGCAGCTTAGCCAAGACTAGCTATACGCAGTATTTT.

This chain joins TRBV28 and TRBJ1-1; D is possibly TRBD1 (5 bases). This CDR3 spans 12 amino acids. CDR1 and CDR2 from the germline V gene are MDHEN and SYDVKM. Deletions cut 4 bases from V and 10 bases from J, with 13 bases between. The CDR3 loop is CASSSRGVIAFF. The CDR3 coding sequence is TGTGCCAGCAGTTCCCGGGGGGTGATAGCTTTCTTT.

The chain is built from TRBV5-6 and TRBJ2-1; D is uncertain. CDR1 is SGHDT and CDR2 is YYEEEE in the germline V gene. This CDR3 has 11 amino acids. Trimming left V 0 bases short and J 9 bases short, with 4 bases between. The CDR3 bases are TGTGCCAGCAGCTTGGGTACTGAGCAGTTCTTC. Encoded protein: CASSLGTEQFF.

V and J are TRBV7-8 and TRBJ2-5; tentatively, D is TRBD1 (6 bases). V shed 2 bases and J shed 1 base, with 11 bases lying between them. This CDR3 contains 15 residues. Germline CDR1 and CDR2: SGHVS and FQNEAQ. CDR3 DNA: TGTGCCAGCAGCTTAAAGGACAGTTCCCAAGAGACCCAGTACTTC. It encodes CASSLKDSSQETQYF.

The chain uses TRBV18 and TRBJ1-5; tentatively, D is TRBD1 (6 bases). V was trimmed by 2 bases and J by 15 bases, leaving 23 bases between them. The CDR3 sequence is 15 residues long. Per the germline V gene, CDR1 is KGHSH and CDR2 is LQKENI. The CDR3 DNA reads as TGTGCCAGCTCACCATTGCAGGGGAAGGGGCAAATATTGCATTTT. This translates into CASSPLQGKGQILHF. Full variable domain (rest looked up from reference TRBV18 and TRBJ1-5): NAGVMQNPRHLVRRRGQEARLRCSPMKGHSHVYWYRQLPEEGLKFMVYLQKENIIDESGMPKERFSAEFPKEGPSILRIQQVVRGDSAAYFCASSPLQGKGQILHFGDGTRLSIL.

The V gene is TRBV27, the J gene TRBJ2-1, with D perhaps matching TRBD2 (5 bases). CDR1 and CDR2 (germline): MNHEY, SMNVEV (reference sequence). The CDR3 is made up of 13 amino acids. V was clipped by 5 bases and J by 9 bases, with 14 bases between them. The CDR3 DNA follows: TGTGCCAGCAGTGCCCTGAATGGACTTGAGCAGTTCTTC. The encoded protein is CASSALNGLEQFF.

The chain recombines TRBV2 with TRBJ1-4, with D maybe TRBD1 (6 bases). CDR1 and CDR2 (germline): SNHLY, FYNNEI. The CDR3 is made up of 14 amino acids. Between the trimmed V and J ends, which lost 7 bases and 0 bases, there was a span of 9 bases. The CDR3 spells CASTRTATNEKLFF. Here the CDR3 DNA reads TGTGCCAGCACCAGGACAGCAACTAATGAAAAACTGTTTTTT.

The CDR3 DNA reads as TGTGCCAGCAGCCCGGGGCCAAGGGGAGGGTCACCCCTCCACTTT. Translating gives CASSPGPRGGSPLHF. This rearrangement joins TRBV28 to TRBJ1-6, with TRBD1 as a possible D gene (5 bases). This CDR3 has 15 amino acids. The V gene lost 6 bases and the J gene lost 10 bases, with 19 bases spanning the gap. CDR1 is MDHEN and CDR2 is SYDVKM in the germline V gene.

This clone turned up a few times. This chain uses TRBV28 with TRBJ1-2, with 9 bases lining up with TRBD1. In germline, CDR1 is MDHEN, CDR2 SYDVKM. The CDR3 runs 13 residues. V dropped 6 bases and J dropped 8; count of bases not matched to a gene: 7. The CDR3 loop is CASSSGTGKGYTF. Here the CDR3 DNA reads TGTGCCAGCAGCTCCGGGACAGGGAAGGGCTACACCTTC.

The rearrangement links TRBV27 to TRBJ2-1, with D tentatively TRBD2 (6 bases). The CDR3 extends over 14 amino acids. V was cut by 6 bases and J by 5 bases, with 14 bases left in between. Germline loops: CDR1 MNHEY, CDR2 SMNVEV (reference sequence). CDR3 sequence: CASRPAGDHNEQFF. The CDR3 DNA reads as TGTGCCAGCAGACCAGCGGGCGACCACAATGAGCAGTTCTTC.

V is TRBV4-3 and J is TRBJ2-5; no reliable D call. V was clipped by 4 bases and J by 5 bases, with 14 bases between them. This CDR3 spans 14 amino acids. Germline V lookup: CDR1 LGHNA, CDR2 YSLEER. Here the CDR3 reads CASSRARNGETQYF. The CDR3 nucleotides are TGCGCCAGCAGCCGAGCCCGAAACGGTGAGACCCAGTACTTC.

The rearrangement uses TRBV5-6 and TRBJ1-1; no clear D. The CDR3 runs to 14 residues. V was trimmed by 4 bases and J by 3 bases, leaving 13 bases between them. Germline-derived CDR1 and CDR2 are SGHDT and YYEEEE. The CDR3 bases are TGTGCCAGCAGCCCCACCCTGGGTCACACTGAAGCTTTCTTT. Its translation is CASSPTLGHTEAFF.

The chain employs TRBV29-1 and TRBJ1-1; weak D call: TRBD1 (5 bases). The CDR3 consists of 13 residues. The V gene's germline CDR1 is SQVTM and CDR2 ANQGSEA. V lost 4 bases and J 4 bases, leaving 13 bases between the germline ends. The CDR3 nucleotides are TGCAGCGTTGCCCCTTCCACAGGCACTGAAGCTTTCTTT. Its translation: CSVAPSTGTEAFF. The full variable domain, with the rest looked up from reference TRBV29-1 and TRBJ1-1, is SAVISQKPSRDICQRGTSLTIQCQVDSQVTMMFWYRQQPGQSLTLIATANQGSEATYESGFVIDKFPISRPNLTFSTLTVSNMSPEDSSIYLCSVAPSTGTEAFFGQGTRLTVV.

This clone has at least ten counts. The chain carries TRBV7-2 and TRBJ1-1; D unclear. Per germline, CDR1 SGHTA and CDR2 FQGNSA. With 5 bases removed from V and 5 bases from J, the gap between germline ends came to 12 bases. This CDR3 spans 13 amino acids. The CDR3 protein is CASSLTEETEAFF. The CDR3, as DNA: TGTGCCAGCAGCCTAACCGAGGAGACTGAAGCTTTCTTT.

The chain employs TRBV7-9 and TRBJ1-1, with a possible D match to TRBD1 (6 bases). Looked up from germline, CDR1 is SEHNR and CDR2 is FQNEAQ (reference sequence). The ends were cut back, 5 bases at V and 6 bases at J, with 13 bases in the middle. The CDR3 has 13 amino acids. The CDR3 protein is CASSLLNRAEAFF. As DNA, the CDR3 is TGTGCCAGCAGCCTCCTGAACAGGGCTGAAGCTTTCTTT.

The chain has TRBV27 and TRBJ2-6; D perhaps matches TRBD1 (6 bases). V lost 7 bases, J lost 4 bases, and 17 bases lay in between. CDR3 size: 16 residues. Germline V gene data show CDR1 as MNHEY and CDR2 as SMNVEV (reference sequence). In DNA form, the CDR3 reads TGTGCCAGCAAGGAACAGGGTTTAATCGGGGCCAACGTCCTGACTTTC. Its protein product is CASKEQGLIGANVLTF.